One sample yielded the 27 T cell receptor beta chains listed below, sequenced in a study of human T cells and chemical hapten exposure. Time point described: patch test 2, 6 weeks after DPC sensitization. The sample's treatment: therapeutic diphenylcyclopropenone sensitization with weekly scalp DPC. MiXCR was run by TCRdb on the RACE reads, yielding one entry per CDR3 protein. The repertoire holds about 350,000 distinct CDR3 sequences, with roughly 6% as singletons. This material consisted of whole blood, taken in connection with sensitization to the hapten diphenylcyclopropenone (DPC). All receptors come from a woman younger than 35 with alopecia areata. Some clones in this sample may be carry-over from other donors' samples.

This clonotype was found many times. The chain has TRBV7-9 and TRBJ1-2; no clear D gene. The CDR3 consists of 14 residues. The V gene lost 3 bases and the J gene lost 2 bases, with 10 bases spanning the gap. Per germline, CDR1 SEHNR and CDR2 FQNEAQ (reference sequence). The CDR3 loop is CASSFGQVNYGYTF. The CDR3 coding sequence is TGTGCCAGCAGCTTCGGCCAGGTGAACTATGGCTACACCTTC.

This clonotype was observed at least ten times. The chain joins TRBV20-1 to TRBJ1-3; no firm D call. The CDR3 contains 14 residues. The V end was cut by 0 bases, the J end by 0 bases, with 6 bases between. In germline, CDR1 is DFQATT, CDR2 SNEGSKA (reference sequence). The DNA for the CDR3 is TGCAGTGCTAGAGACTCGAGCTCTGGAAACACCATATATTTT. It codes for CSARDSSSGNTIYF.

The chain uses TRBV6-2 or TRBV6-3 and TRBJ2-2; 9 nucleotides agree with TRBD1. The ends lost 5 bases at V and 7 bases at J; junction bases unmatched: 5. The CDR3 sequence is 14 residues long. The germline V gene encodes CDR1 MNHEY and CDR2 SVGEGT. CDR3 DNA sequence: TGTGCCAGCAGTGGGACAGGGTCGAGCGGGGAGCTGTTTTTT. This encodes CASSGTGSSGELFF.

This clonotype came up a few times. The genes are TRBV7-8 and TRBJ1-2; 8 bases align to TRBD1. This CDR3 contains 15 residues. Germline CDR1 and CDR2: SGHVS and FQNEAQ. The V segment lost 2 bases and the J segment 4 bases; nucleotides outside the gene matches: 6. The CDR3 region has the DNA TGTGCCAGCAGCTTATACGGGACAGGCGGCTATGGCTACACCTTC. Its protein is CASSLYGTGGYGYTF.

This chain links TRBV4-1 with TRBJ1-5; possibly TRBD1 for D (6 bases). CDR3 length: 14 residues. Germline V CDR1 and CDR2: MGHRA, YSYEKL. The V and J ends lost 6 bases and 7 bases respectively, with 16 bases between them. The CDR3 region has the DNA TGCGCCAGCAGTCCCGGGGGCCCAGGGCAGCCCCAGCATTTT. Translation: CASSPGGPGQPQHF.

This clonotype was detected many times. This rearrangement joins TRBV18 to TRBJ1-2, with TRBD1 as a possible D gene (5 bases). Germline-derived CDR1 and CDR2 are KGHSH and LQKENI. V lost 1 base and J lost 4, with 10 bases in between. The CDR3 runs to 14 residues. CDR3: CASSPQVQVYGYTF. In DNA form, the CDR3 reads TGTGCCAGCTCACCACAAGTACAGGTCTATGGCTACACCTTC.

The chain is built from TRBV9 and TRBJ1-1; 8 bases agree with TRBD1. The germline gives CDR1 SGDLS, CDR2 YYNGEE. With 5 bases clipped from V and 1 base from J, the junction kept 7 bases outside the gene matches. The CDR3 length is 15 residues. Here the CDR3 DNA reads TGTGCCAGCAGTCCGCGAGGGACAGGGAACACTGAAGCTTTCTTT. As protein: CASSPRGTGNTEAFF.

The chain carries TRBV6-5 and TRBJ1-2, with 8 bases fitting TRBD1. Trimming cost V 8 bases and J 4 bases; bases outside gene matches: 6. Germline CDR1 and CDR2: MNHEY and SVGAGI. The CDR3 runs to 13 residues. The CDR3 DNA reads TGTGCCAGCTATCAGGACAGGGTCTATGGCTACACCTTC. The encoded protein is CASYQDRVYGYTF.

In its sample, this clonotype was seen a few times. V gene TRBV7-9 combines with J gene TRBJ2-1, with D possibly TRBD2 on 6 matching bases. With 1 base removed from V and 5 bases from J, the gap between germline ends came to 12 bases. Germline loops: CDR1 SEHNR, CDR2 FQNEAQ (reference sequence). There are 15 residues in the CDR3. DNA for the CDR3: TGTGCCAGCAGCTTAGATAGAGGGGAGGACAATGAGCAGTTCTTC. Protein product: CASSLDRGEDNEQFF.

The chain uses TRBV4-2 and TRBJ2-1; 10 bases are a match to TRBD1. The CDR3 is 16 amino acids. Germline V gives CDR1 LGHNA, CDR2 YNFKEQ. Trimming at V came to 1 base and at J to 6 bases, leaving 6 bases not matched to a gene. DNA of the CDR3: TGTGCCAGCAGCCAAGCCCTCGACAGGGGGCTCAATGAGCAGTTCTTC. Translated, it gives CASSQALDRGLNEQFF.

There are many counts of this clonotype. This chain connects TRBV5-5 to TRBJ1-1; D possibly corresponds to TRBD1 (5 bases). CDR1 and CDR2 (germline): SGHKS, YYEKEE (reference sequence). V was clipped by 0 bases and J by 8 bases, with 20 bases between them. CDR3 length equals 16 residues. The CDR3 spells CASSLDNRDLRVEAFF. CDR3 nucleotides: TGTGCCAGCAGCTTGGATAACCGGGACCTAAGGGTAGAAGCTTTCTTT. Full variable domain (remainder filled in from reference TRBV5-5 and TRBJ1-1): DAGVTQSPTHLIKTRGQQVTLRCSPISGHKSVSWYQQVLGQGPQFIFQYYEKEERGRGNFPDRFSARQFPNYSSELNVNALLLGDSALYLCASSLDNRDLRVEAFFGQGTRLTVV.

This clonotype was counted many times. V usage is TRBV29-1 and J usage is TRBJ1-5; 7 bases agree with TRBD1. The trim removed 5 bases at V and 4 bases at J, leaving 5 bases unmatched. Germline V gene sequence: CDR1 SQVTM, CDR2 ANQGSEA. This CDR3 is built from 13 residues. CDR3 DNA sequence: TGCAGCGTTACTGAGACAGGGAATCAGCCCCAGCATTTT. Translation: CSVTETGNQPQHF.

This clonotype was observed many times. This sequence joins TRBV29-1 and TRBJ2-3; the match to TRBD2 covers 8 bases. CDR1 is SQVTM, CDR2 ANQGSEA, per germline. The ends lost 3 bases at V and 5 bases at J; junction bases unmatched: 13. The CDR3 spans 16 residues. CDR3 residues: CSVEEDGTRMRDTQYF. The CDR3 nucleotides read TGCAGCGTTGAGGAGGACGGGACTAGGATGCGAGATACGCAGTATTTT.

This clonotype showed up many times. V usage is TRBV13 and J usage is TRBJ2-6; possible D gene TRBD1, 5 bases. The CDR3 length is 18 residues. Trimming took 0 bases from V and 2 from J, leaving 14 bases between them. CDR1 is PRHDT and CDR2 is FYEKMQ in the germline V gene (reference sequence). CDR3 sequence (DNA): TGTGCCAGCAGCTTAGGGATTTTGCAGGGCACTGGGGCCAACGTCCTGACTTTC. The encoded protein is CASSLGILQGTGANVLTF.

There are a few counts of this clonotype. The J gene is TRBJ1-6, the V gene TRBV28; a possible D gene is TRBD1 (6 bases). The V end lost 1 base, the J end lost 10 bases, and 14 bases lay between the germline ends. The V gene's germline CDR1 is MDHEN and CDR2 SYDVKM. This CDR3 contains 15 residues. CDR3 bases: TGTGCCAGCAGTTTATTGACGGACAGACTCTCACCCCTCCACTTT. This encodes CASSLLTDRLSPLHF.

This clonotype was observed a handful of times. CDR3 residues: CASSWDYRDYNEQFF. CDR3 DNA: TGTGCCAGCAGCTGGGACTACCGAGATTACAATGAGCAGTTCTTC. V usage is TRBV12-3 or TRBV12-4 and J usage is TRBJ2-1; 7 nucleotides align to TRBD2. With V trimmed by 6 bases and J by 4 bases, 9 bases remained unmatched. The CDR3 has 15 residues.

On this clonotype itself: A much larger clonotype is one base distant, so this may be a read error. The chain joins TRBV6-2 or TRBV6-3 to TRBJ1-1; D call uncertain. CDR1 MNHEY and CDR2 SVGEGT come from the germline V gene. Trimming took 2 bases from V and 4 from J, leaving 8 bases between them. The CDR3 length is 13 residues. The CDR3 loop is CASSYGWSTEAFF. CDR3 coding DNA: TGTGCCAGCAGTTACGGATGGAGCACTGAAGCTTTCTTT.

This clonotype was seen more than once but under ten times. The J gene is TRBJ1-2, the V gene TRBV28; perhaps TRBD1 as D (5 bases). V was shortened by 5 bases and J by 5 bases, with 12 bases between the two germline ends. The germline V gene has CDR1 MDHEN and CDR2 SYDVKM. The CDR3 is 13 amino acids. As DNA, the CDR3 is TGTGCCAGCAGTCGGGACCCTGGGTATGGCTACACCTTC. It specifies CASSRDPGYGYTF.

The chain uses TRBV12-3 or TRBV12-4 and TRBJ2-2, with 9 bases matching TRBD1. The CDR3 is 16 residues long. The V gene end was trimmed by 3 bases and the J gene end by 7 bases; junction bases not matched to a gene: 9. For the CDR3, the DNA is TGTGCCAGCAGTTTTAGGAGACAGGGGGTTGGCGGGGAGCTGTTTTTT. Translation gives CASSFRRQGVGGELFF.

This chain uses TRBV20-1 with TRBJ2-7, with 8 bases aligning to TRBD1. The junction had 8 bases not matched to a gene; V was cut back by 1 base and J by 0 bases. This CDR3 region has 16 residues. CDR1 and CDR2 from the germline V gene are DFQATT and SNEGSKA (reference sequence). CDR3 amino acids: CSARVSTGASSYEQYF. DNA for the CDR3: TGCAGTGCTAGAGTATCGACAGGGGCAAGCTCCTACGAGCAGTACTTC.

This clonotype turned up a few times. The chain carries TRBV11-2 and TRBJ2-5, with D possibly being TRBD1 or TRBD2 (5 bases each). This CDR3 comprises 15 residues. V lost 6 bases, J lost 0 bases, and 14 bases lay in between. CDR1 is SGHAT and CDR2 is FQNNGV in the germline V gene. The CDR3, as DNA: TGTGCCAGCAGAAAACCGGGACGGTACCAAGAGACCCAGTACTTC. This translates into CASRKPGRYQETQYF.

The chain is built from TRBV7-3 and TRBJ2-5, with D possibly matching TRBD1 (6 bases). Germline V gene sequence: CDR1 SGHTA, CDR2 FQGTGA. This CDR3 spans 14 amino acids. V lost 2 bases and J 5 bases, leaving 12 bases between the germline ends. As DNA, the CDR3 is TGTGCCAGCAGCTTATCCGGGACATTGGAGACCCAGTACTTC. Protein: CASSLSGTLETQYF.

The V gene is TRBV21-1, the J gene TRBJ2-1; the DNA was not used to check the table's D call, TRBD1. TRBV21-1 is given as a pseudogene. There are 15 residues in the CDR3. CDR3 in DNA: TGTGCCAGCAGCGAAAAGGAAACAGGGGGCGGTGAGCAGTTCTTC. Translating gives CASSEKETGGGEQFF.

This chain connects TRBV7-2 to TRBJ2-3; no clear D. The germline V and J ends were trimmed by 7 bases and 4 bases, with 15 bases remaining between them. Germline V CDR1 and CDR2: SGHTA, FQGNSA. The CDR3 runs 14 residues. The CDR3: CASTFKTLPDTQYF. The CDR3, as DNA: TGTGCCAGCACCTTTAAGACACTTCCAGATACGCAGTATTTT.

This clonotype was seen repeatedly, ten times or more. The CDR3, as DNA: TGTGCCAGCACCCTCGGACAGGGAAAAGGGGCCCTCCACTTT. Amino acid sequence: CASTLGQGKGALHF. This sequence joins TRBV12-3 or TRBV12-4 and TRBJ1-6; 8 bases fit TRBD1. This CDR3 has 14 amino acids. The J segment lost 14 bases and the V segment lost 7 bases, leaving 13 bases of the junction unmatched.

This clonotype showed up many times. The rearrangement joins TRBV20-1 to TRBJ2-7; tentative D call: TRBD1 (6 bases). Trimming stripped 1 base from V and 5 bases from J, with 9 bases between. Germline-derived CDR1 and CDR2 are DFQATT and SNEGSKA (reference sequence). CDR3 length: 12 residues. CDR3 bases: TGCAGTGCTAGAGCAGGGACAAACGAGCAGTACTTC. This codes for CSARAGTNEQYF.

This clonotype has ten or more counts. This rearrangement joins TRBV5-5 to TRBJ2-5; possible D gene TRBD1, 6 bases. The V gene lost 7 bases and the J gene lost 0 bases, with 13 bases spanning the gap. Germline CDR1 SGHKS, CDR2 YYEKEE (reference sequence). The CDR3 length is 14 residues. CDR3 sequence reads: CASGESGDQETQYF. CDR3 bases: TGTGCCAGCGGGGAATCAGGGGACCAAGAGACCCAGTACTTC.